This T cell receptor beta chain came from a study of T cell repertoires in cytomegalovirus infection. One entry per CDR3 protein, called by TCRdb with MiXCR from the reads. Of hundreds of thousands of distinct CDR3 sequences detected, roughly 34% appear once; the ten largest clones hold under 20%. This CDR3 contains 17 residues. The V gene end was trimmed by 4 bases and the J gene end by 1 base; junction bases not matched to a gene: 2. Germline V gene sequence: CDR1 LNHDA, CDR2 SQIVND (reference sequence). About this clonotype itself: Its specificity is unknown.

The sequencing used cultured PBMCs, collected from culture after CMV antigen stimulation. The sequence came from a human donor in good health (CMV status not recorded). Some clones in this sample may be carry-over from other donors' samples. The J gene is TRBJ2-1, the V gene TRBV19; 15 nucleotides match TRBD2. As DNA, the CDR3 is TGTGCCAGTAGTACCGGGACTAGCGGGAGGTCCTACAATGAGCAGTTCTTC. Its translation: CASSTGTSGRSYNEQFF.